Following are 22 T cell receptor beta chains from one sample sequenced in a study of control samples from healthy donors and cancer patients. The assay was immunoSEQ multiplex PCR, and TCRdb's table has in-frame clones only and misses some. The data show about 120,000 clones, 70% to 90% seen once. Sequenced: blood. These receptors originate from a man aged 50 to 59 in good health.

V usage is TRBV5-1 and J usage is TRBJ2-3, with D possibly called TRBD1 or TRBD2 (7 bases each). Germline V gene sequence: CDR1 SGHRS, CDR2 YFSETQ. Trimming removed 3 bases from V and 1 base from J, with 15 bases in between. There are 16 residues in the CDR3. Here the CDR3 reads CASSSQGGYGTDTQYF. The CDR3, as DNA: TGCGCCAGCAGCTCCCAGGGGGGGTACGGCACAGATACGCAGTATTTT.

In nucleotides, the CDR3 is TGTGCCAGCAGTGAAGCCTGGAGGATCCCTAACTATGGCTACACCTTC. As protein: CASSEAWRIPNYGYTF. The chain couples TRBV6-1 to TRBJ1-2; D not certain. Trimming shortened V by 0 bases and J by 0 bases, and 11 bases separated the two germline ends. CDR1 is MNHNS and CDR2 is SASEGT in the germline V gene. This CDR3 is 16 amino acids long.

The DNA for the CDR3 is TGCGCCAGCAGCCCAAATATGGCTCCGAGCACAGATACGCAGTATTTT. This encodes CASSPNMAPSTDTQYF. V is TRBV5-1 and J is TRBJ2-3; D remains unclear. The CDR3 extends over 16 amino acids. The V end lost 4 bases, the J end lost 0 bases, and 15 bases lay between the germline ends. Per germline, CDR1 SGHRS and CDR2 YFSETQ. The full variable domain, rest sourced from reference TRBV5-1 and TRBJ2-3, is KAGVTQTPRYLIKTRGQQVTLSCSPISGHRSVSWYQQTPGQGLQFLFEYFSETQRNKGNFPGRFSGRQFSNSRSEMNVSTLELGDSALYLCASSPNMAPSTDTQYFGPGTRLTVL.

The chain is built from TRBV30 and TRBJ1-2; TRBD1 agrees at 7 bases. Trimming removed 5 bases from V and 3 bases from J; junction bases left unmatched: 12. The CDR3 runs 15 residues. In germline, CDR1 is GTSNPN, CDR2 SVGIG (reference sequence). This CDR3 is CAWSPFDRADYGYTF. In DNA, the CDR3 is TGTGCCTGGTCGCCATTCGACAGGGCGGACTATGGCTACACCTTC. The whole variable domain, filled in from reference TRBV30 and TRBJ1-2, reads SQTIHQWPATLVQPVGSPLSLECTVEGTSNPNLYWYRQAAGRGLQLLFYSVGIGQISSEVPQNLSASRPQDRQFILSSKKLLLSDSGFYLCAWSPFDRADYGYTFGSGTRLTVV.

About this clone: Within the sample, other DNA sequences also encode this same CDR3. V gene TRBV5-5 combines with J gene TRBJ1-1; D is unresolved. CDR3 size: 12 residues. Germline lookup yields CDR1 SGHKS and CDR2 YYEKEE (reference sequence). Trimming removed 2 bases at V and 4 bases at J, with 6 bases between. In DNA, the CDR3 is TGTGCCAGCAGCTTTGAAGGCACTGAAGCTTTCTTT. The encoded protein is CASSFEGTEAFF.

This clone was found once. V gene TRBV19 combines with J gene TRBJ1-5; the D gene is possibly TRBD1 (6 bases). Germline CDR1 is LNHDA and CDR2 is SQIVND (reference sequence). Trimming removed 5 bases at V and 0 bases at J, with 11 bases between. This CDR3 has 15 residues. CDR3 DNA sequence: TGTGCCAGTAGTCCACAGGGAAATAGCAATCAGCCCCAGCATTTT. Translated, it gives CASSPQGNSNQPQHF.

The genes are TRBV27 and TRBJ2-7; TRBD2 is a possible D gene (6 bases). Germline values: CDR1 MNHEY, CDR2 SMNVEV (reference sequence). Trimming left V 2 bases short and J 3 bases short, with 14 bases between. This CDR3 region has 15 residues. The CDR3 is CASSLTGVGDYEQYF. The CDR3 nucleotides read TGTGCCAGCAGTTTAACGGGGGTAGGGGACTACGAGCAGTACTTC.

The J gene is TRBJ2-1, the V gene TRBV20-1; D call uncertain. V was cut by 4 bases and J by 5 bases, with 3 bases left in between. Germline CDR1 DFQATT, CDR2 SNEGSKA (reference sequence). The CDR3 loop spans 10 amino acids. The CDR3 sequence: CSAIDNEQFF. The CDR3 DNA is TGCAGTGCTATAGACAATGAGCAGTTCTTC.

The V and J genes are TRBV6-1 and TRBJ1-4; no reliable D call. V was pared by 3 bases and J by 8 bases, with 10 bases between. CDR3 size: 13 residues. Germline-derived CDR1 and CDR2 are MNHNS and SASEGT. The CDR3 bases are TGTGCCAGCAGTGATGGGGAATGGGAAAAACTGTTTTTT. Protein: CASSDGEWEKLFF.

The chain joins TRBV21-1 to TRBJ1-1; TRBD1 is taken as the D call from the table, unchecked against the DNA. TRBV21-1 is a recognized pseudogene. The CDR3 has 14 amino acids. Written as DNA, the CDR3 is TGTGCCAGCAGCAGGACAGGGCAGAACACTGAAGCTTTCTTT. Protein product: CASSRTGQNTEAFF.

The chain employs TRBV5-4 and TRBJ2-3; 8 nucleotides match TRBD2. The CDR3 consists of 13 residues. J gave up 1 base and V 9 bases, and 4 bases lay outside the gene matches. In germline, CDR1 is SGHNT, CDR2 YYREEE (reference sequence). For the CDR3, the DNA is TGTGCCACCGGGGGGGGCGGCACAGATACGCAGTATTTT. This codes for CATGGGGTDTQYF.

This chain uses TRBV11-2 with TRBJ1-2; D uncertain. Germline V lookup: CDR1 SGHAT, CDR2 FQNNGV. Trimming cost V 6 bases and J 5 bases, with 7 bases left between them. The CDR3 sequence is 11 residues long. The CDR3 DNA follows: TGTGCCAGCAGAATAGGATATGGCTACACCTTC. The encoded protein is CASRIGYGYTF.

This sequence joins TRBV4-1 and TRBJ2-5; D is ambiguous. Per the germline V gene, CDR1 is MGHRA and CDR2 is YSYEKL. Deletions cut 1 base from V and 4 bases from J, with 7 bases between. This CDR3 spans 13 amino acids. The CDR3 DNA sequence: TGCGCCAGCAGCCAAGTCAGAGGAGAGACCCAGTACTTC. As protein: CASSQVRGETQYF.

The chain combines TRBV4-3 with TRBJ2-7, with a weak D call TRBD1 (5 bases). The length of the CDR3 is 14 residues. Germline CDR1 and CDR2: LGHNA and YSLEER. The V end lost 4 bases, the J end lost 0 bases, and 10 bases lay between the germline ends. The DNA of the CDR3 is TGCGCCAGCAGCCGGCAGGGTTCCTCCTACGAGCAGTACTTC. It specifies CASSRQGSSYEQYF.

The chain joins TRBV18 to TRBJ2-7; D tentatively reads TRBD1 or TRBD2 (5 bases each). The V gene lost 3 bases and the J gene lost 0 bases, with 6 bases spanning the gap. Germline values: CDR1 KGHSH, CDR2 LQKENI. The CDR3 is made up of 13 amino acids. The CDR3 reads CASSPGVSYEQYF. In DNA, the CDR3 is TGTGCCAGCTCACCGGGGGTCTCCTACGAGCAGTACTTC.

The chain is built from TRBV11-2 and TRBJ1-3; TRBD1 is a possible D gene (5 bases). Germline lookup yields CDR1 SGHAT and CDR2 FQNNGV. V shed 5 bases and J shed 0 bases, with 14 bases lying between them. The CDR3 covers 16 residues. The CDR3 coding sequence is TGTGCCAGCAGCCGCATCGGGGGATTCTCTGGAAACACCATATATTTT. Residues: CASSRIGGFSGNTIYF.

This chain links TRBV6-5 with TRBJ2-2; the D gene is possibly TRBD1 (5 bases). This CDR3 is 13 amino acids long. The ends were cut back, 11 bases at V and 8 bases at J, with 18 bases in the middle. The V gene's germline CDR1 is MNHEY and CDR2 SVGAGI. The CDR3 coding sequence is TGTGCCTTTCAAAGAAGGGGTTCAGGGGAGCTGTTTTTT. Protein product: CAFQRRGSGELFF.

V usage is TRBV5-4 and J usage is TRBJ1-1; 9 bases align to TRBD1. CDR3 length: 14 amino acids. The germline V gene has CDR1 SGHNT and CDR2 YYREEE (reference sequence). V lost 4 bases and J lost 7; bases outside the gene matches: 8. The CDR3 region has the DNA TGTGCCAGCAGCGCAGACCTGACAGGGGGTGAAGCTTTCTTT. Its translation is CASSADLTGGEAFF.

The chain is built from TRBV27 and TRBJ2-1; 12 bases fit TRBD2. V lost 7 bases and J lost 8; bases outside the gene matches: 9. Germline V lookup: CDR1 MNHEY, CDR2 SMNVEV (reference sequence). The CDR3 loop spans 15 amino acids. The CDR3 DNA is TGTGCCAGCACCCCGACTAGCGGGGGTGTGTATGAGCAGTTCTTC. It translates to CASTPTSGGVYEQFF.

CDR3 nucleotides: TGTGCCAGCAGCACCAGGGGACTAGCGGGGGGTTCTAGCTCCTACGAGCAGTACTTC. The encoded protein is CASSTRGLAGGSSSYEQYF. The chain employs TRBV7-2 and TRBJ2-7; 15 bases align to TRBD2. The CDR3 is made up of 19 amino acids. Germline loops: CDR1 SGHTA, CDR2 FQGNSA. The trim removed 5 bases at V and 0 bases at J, leaving 11 bases unmatched.

This chain connects TRBV5-8 to TRBJ1-6; D is uncertain. This CDR3 has 16 residues. Trimming left V 1 base short and J 0 bases short, with 8 bases between. Looked up from germline, CDR1 is SGHTS and CDR2 is YDEGEE. In nucleotides, the CDR3 is TGTGCCAGCAGCTTGCACGTTAGCTCCTATAATTCACCCCTCCACTTT. Translating gives CASSLHVSSYNSPLHF.

The rearrangement uses TRBV4-3 and TRBJ2-7; 13 bases agree with TRBD2. The ends lost 4 bases at V and 7 bases at J; junction bases unmatched: 4. Germline values: CDR1 LGHNA, CDR2 YSLEER. The CDR3 sequence is 14 residues long. For the CDR3, the DNA is TGCGCCAGCAGCCGGACTAGCGGGGGTGTGGAGCAGTACTTC. It yields the protein CASSRTSGGVEQYF.